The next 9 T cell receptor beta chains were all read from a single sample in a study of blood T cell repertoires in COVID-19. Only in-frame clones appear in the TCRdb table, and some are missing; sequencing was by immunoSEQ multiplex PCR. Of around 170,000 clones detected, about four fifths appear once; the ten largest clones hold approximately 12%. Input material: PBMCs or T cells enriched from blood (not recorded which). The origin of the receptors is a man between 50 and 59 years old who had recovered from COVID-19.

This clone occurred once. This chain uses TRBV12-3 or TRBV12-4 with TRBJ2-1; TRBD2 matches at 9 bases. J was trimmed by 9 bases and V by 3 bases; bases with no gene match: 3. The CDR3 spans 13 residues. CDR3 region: CASSLAGGIEQFF. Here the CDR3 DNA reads TGTGCCAGCAGTTTGGCGGGGGGGATTGAGCAGTTCTTC.

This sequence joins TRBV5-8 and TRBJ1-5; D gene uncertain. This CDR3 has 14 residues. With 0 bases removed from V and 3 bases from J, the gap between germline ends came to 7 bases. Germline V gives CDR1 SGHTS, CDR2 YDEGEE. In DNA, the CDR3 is TGTGCCAGCAGCTTGGACAGACCCAATCAGCCCCAGCATTTT. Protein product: CASSLDRPNQPQHF.

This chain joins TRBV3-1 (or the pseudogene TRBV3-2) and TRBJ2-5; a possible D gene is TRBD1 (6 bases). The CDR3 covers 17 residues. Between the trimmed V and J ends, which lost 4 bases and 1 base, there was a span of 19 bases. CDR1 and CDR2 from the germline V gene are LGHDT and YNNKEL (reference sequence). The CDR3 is CASSPGHRRGPQETQYF. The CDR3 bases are TGTGCCAGCAGCCCGGGACATCGCCGAGGGCCCCAAGAGACCCAGTACTTC.

CDR3 residues: CASSWSAATNEKLFF. CDR3 in DNA: TGTGCCAGCAGCTGGAGCGCTGCAACTAATGAAAAACTGTTTTTT. This rearrangement joins TRBV7-2 to TRBJ1-4, with D uncertain. The length of the CDR3 is 15 residues. Germline CDR1 SGHTA, CDR2 FQGNSA. Trimming took off 4 bases at V and 0 bases at J, with 9 bases between the two ends.

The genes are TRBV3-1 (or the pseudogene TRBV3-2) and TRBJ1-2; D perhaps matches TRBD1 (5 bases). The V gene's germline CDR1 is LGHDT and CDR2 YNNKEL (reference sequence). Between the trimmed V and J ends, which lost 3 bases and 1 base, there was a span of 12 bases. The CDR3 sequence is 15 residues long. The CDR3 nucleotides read TGTGCCAGCAGCCACGGGGGATTTGTTAACTATGGCTACACCTTC. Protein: CASSHGGFVNYGYTF.

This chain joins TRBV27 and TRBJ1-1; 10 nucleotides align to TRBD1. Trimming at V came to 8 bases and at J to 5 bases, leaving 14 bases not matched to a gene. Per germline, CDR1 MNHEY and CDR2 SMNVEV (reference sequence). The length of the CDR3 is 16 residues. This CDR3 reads CASSTAGTGVWTEAFF. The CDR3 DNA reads TGTGCCAGCTCGACGGCGGGGACAGGGGTTTGGACTGAAGCTTTCTTT.

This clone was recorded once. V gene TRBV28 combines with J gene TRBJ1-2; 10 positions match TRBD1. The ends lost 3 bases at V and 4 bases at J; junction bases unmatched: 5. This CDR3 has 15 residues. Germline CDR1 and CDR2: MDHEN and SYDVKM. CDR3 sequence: CASSFPGTGAYGYTF. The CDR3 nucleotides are TGTGCCAGCAGTTTTCCCGGGACAGGGGCCTATGGCTACACCTTC.

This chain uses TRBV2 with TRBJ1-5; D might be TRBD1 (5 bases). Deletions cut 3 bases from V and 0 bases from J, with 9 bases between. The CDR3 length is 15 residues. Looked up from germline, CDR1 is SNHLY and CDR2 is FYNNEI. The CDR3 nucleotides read TGTGCCAGCAGTGAGCAGGGTTATAGCAATCAGCCCCAGCATTTT. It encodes CASSEQGYSNQPQHF. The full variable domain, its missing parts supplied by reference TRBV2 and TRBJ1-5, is EPEVTQTPSHQVTQMGQEVILRCVPISNHLYFYWYRQILGQKVEFLVSFYNNEISEKSEIFDDQFSVERPDGSNFTLKIRSTKLEDSAMYFCASSEQGYSNQPQHFGDGTRLSIL.

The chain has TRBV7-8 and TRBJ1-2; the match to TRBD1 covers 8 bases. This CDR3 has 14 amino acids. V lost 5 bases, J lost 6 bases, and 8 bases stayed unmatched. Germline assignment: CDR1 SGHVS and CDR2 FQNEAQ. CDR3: CASSGRGRGDGYTF. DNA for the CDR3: TGTGCCAGCAGCGGCAGGGGGCGCGGCGATGGCTACACCTTC. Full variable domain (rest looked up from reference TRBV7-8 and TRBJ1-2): GAGVSQSPRYKVAKRGQDVALRCDPISGHVSLFWYQQALGQGPEFLTYFQNEAQLDKSGLPSDRFFAERPEGSVSTLKIQRTQQEDSAVYLCASSGRGRGDGYTFGSGTRLTVV.